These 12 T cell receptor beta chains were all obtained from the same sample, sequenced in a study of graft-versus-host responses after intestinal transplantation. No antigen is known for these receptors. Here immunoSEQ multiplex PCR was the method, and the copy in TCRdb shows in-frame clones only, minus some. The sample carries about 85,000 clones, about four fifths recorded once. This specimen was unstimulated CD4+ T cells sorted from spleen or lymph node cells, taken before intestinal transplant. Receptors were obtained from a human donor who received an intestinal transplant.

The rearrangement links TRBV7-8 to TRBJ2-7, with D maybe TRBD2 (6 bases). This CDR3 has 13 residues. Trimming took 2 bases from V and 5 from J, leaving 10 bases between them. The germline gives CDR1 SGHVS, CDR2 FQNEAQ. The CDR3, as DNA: TGTGCCAGCAGCTTAAAGGGAGGCAACGAGCAGTACTTC. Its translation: CASSLKGGNEQYF. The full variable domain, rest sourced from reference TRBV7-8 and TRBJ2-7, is GAGVSQSPRYKVAKRGQDVALRCDPISGHVSLFWYQQALGQGPEFLTYFQNEAQLDKSGLPSDRFFAERPEGSVSTLKIQRTQQEDSAVYLCASSLKGGNEQYFGPGTRLTVT.

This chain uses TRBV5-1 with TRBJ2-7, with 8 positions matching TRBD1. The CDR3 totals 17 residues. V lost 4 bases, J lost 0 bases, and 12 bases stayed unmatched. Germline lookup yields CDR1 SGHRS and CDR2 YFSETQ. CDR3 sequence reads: CASSQPSGGAISYEQYF. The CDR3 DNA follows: TGCGCCAGCAGCCAGCCCTCAGGGGGCGCGATCTCCTACGAGCAGTACTTC.

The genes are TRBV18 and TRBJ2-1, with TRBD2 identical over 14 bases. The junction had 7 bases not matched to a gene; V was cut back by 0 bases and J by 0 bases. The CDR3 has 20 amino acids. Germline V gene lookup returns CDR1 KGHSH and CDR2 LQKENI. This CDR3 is CASSPPRTSGGFGSYNEQFF. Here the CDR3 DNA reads TGTGCCAGCTCACCACCCCGGACTAGCGGGGGGTTTGGCTCCTACAATGAGCAGTTCTTC.

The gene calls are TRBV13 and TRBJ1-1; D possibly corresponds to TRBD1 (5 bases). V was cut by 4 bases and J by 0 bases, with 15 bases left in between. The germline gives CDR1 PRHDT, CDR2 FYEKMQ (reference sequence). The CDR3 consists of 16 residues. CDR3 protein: CASSWTRTLMNTEAFF. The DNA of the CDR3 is TGTGCCAGCAGCTGGACACGGACACTAATGAACACTGAAGCTTTCTTT.

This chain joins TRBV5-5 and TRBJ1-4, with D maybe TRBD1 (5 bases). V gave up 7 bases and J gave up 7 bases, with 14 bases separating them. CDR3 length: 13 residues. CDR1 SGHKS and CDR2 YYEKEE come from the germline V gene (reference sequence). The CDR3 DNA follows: TGTGCCAGCGGCCATGGGGGGAGTGAAAAACTGTTTTTT. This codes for CASGHGGSEKLFF.

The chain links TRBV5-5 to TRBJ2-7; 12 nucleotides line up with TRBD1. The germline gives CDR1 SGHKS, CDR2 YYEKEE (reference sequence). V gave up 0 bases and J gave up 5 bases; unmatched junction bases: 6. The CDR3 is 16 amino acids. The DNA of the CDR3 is TGTGCCAGCAGCTTGGGGGACAGGGGGCTTTTGGACGAGCAGTACTTC. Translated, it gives CASSLGDRGLLDEQYF.

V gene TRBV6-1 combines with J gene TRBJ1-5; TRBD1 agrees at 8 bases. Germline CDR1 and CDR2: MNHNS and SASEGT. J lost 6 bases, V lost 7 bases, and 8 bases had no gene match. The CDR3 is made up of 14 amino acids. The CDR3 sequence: CASTEGQVGQPQHF. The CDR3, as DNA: TGTGCCAGCACCGAGGGACAGGTAGGTCAGCCCCAGCATTTT.

The CDR3 loop is CASSLNRRPSTNEKLFF. The CDR3 DNA is TGTGCCAGCAGCTTAAACAGGCGGCCGTCAACTAATGAAAAACTGTTTTTT. V usage is TRBV7-3 and J usage is TRBJ1-4; D is possibly TRBD1 (5 bases). V was cut by 1 base and J by 0 bases, with 12 bases left in between. The CDR3 has 17 residues. Germline V gene data show CDR1 as SGHTA and CDR2 as FQGTGA.

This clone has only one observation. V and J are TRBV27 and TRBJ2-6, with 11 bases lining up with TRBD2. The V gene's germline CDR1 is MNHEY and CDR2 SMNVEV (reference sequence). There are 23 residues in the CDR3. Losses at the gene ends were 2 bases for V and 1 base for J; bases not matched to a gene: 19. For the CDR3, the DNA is TGTGCCAGCAGTTTAATCGGCCCGAATCTAGCGGGAGGCCTCATATCTGGGGCCAACGTCCTGACTTTC. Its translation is CASSLIGPNLAGGLISGANVLTF.

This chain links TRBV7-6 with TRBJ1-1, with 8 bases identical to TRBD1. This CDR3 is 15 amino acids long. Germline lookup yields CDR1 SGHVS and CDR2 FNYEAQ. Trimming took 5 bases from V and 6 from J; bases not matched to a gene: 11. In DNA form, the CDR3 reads TGTGCCAGCAGCCCCTCGACAGGGGTAATTCCTGAAGCTTTCTTT. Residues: CASSPSTGVIPEAFF.

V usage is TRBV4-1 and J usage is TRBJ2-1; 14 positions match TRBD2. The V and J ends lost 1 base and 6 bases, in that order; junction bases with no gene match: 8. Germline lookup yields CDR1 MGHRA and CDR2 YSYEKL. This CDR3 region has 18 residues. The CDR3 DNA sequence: TGCGCCAGCAGCCAAGTTCCGCCGGGACTAGCGGGAGTCAATGAGCAGTTCTTC. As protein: CASSQVPPGLAGVNEQFF.

Written as DNA, the CDR3 is TGTGCCAGCGCCGCCAGGGACAGGAGCTCCTACGAGCAGTACTTC. This translates into CASAARDRSSYEQYF. The chain employs TRBV7-9 and TRBJ2-7, with 8 bases matching TRBD1. The V gene's germline CDR1 is SEHNR and CDR2 FQNEAQ (reference sequence). The CDR3 covers 15 residues. J gave up 0 bases and V 8 bases, and 9 bases lay outside the gene matches.